This TCR beta chain was observed in a study of cytomegalovirus exposure and HLA in healthy donors. The ends were cut back, 0 bases at V and 5 bases at J, with 11 bases in the middle. The CDR3 runs 14 residues. Germline values: CDR1 SGHNT, CDR2 YYREEE (reference sequence). It was with 60 Vbeta and 13 Jbeta primers that the PCR ran. Sequenced by immunoSEQ multiplex PCR; TCRdb stores in-frame clones only, minus some. The sample carries 150,000 or so clones, around 68% recorded once. Comment on this clone: Its antigen is unknown. The same CDR3 arises from other DNA sequences in this sample as well.

Overall study results and limits: It has been reported that TCR beta sequences accurately predicted the HLA-A and HLA-B alleles of most subjects. Follow-up analysis seemed to connect common viral pathogens with several of the most significant clusters identified. Associated with cytomegalovirus, according to the listing, were 164 TCR beta chains.

The chain carries TRBV5-4 and TRBJ2-5; maybe TRBD2 (5 bases). The specimen sequenced was PBMCs. This TCR was sampled from a man younger than 40 in good health and CMV-seropositive. The CDR3 loop is CASSLVSRGETQYF. The CDR3 DNA sequence: TGTGCCAGCAGCTTGGTTTCACGAGGGGAGACCCAGTACTTC. The full variable domain, in which reference TRBV5-4 and TRBJ2-5 provide the parts outside the CDR3, is ETGVTQSPTHLIKTRGQQVTLRCSSQSGHNTVSWYQQALGQGPQFIFQYYREEENGRGNFPPRFSGLQFPNYSSELNVNALELDDSALYLCASSLVSRGETQYFGPGTRLLVL.